The next 7 T cell receptor beta chains were all read from a single sample in a study of shared clonotypes between healthy human individuals (dated by TCRdb to about 2020). Receptor libraries were prepared by the immunoSEQ multiplex PCR assay. This immuneACCESS table, as held by TCRdb, lists in-frame sequences with V and J called but not all clones. Of the missing ones, under half trace to an unresolved V gene in checked studies; the others have no known cause. A total of approximately 460,000 clones appear in this sample, over 60% of them only once. The top ten clonotypes cover around 12% of the sample. The sample comprised PBMCs. Receptor source: a woman in her 40s in good health. Some clones in this sample may be carry-over from other donors' samples.

The chain joins TRBV10-2 to TRBJ2-3; TRBD2 might be the D (6 bases). Germline-derived CDR1 and CDR2 are WSHSY and SAAADI. The CDR3 has 14 amino acids. Trimming took off 5 bases at V and 4 bases at J, with 13 bases between the two ends. This CDR3 is CASSRDFDPDTQYF. Here the CDR3 DNA reads TGCGCCAGCAGTCGGGACTTCGACCCAGATACGCAGTATTTT.

J is TRBJ1-1 and V is TRBV18; 8 bases line up with TRBD1. CDR3 length: 18 amino acids. Per the germline V gene, CDR1 is KGHSH and CDR2 is LQKENI. After removal of 4 bases from V and 6 bases from J, the junction contained 19 bases not matched to a gene. Here the CDR3 DNA reads TGTGCCAGCTCACTGACCCGGACAGGGAGGTTCGAGGGATCTGAAGCTTTCTTT. This gives the protein CASSLTRTGRFEGSEAFF.

The CDR3 DNA follows: TGCGCCAGCAGCTTGGAATCTAGGGTTGGAAACACCATATATTTT. Its protein product is CASSLESRVGNTIYF. This sequence joins TRBV5-1 and TRBJ1-3; D remains unclear. The CDR3 runs to 15 residues. The V and J ends lost 0 bases and 3 bases respectively, with 10 bases between them. In germline, CDR1 is SGHRS, CDR2 YFSETQ.

The chain joins TRBV5-1 to TRBJ2-7, with 9 bases matching TRBD2. The CDR3 covers 16 residues. Trimming cost V 4 bases and J 6 bases; bases outside gene matches: 14. In germline, CDR1 is SGHRS, CDR2 YFSETQ. CDR3 residues: CASSVGVAGEWSEQYF. The DNA for the CDR3 is TGCGCCAGCAGCGTTGGGGTAGCGGGAGAGTGGAGCGAGCAGTACTTC.

J is TRBJ1-4 and V is TRBV28; TRBD1 agrees at 7 bases. The CDR3 runs to 13 residues. Trimming cost V 7 bases and J 8 bases; bases outside gene matches: 7. The germline V gene has CDR1 MDHEN and CDR2 SYDVKM. CDR3 sequence reads: CASNRQGWEKLFF. The DNA of the CDR3 is TGTGCCAGCAACAGACAGGGATGGGAAAAACTGTTTTTT. Complete variable domain (other parts from reference TRBV28 and TRBJ1-4): DVKVTQSSRYLVKRTGEKVFLECVQDMDHENMFWYRQDPGLGLRLIYFSYDVKMKEKGDIPEGYSVSREKKERFSLILESASTNQTSMYLCASNRQGWEKLFFGSGTQLSVL.

On this clone: Other DNA sequences within the sample encode an identical CDR3. The chain uses TRBV7-3 and TRBJ2-1; maybe TRBD1 (5 bases). V was pared by 0 bases and J by 0 bases, with 6 bases between. The CDR3 runs to 15 residues. The germline CDR1 and CDR2 sequences are SGHTA and FQGTGA. CDR3 DNA sequence: TGTGCCAGCAGCTTAACAGGGGACTCCTACAATGAGCAGTTCTTC. Its translation: CASSLTGDSYNEQFF.

This chain connects TRBV27 to TRBJ2-7; D perhaps matches TRBD2 (5 bases). Germline V gene data show CDR1 as MNHEY and CDR2 as SMNVEV (reference sequence). Trimming took off 6 bases at V and 1 base at J, with 16 bases between the two ends. This CDR3 has 15 amino acids. The CDR3 region has the DNA TGTGCCAGCAGCGTCTCTACGGACTCATCCTACGAGCAGTACTTC. Translating gives CASSVSTDSSYEQYF.